This entry is about one T cell receptor beta chain. What it recognizes is unknown. The sample belongs to a study of CD8+ T cells in alopecia areata. Across the whole study: Treated patients were given oral tofacitinib, which was dosed at 5 to 10 mg twice daily. Tofacitinib continued for 6 to 18 months and was then withheld for 6 months.

Study results and limitations: Higher clonality and more expanded CD8+ clones appeared in lesional than normal scalp.

Investigators sorted PBMCs to obtain both CD4+ and CD8+ T cells. Reverse transcription of extracted RNA yielded cDNA, which provided the sequencing template. Here immunoSEQ multiplex PCR was the method, and the copy in TCRdb shows in-frame clones only, minus some. The sample records 150,000 to 200,000 clones, about 60% being singletons. This TCR came from a human donor with alopecia areata. Sequencing was performed on CD4+ T cells sorted from blood, taken at week 0.

CDR3 sequence (DNA): TGTGCCAGCAGGGCCCCGGCGAGCACAGATACGCAGTATTTT. Translation gives CASRAPASTDTQYF. V is TRBV6-1 and J is TRBJ2-3, with unresolved D. V shed 6 bases and J shed 0 bases, with 10 bases lying between them. CDR1 and CDR2 (germline): MNHNS, SASEGT. The CDR3 loop spans 14 amino acids.